This is a list of T cell receptor beta chains from one sample in a study of a mutant IDH1 vaccine in newly diagnosed glioma. Their target antigens are unknown. Data came from immunoSEQ multiplex PCR; TCRdb stores just in-frame clones and leaves some out. The table shows about 59,000 clones, with about 87% occurring only once. The sample consisted of PBMCs, taken from a glioma patient whose treatment included an IDH1 peptide vaccine. The source is a middle-aged woman with glioma. Each CDR3 is given with its conserved first and last residue. A D gene is named only where the DNA matches it firmly. Clone size is given for some rows only: seen once, a few or many times, or a class if the clone is expanded.

TRBV6-8	TRBJ2-7	TRBD1	once	TGTGCCAGCAGATTGAACAGACAGGGGTTCAACGAGCAGTACTTC	CASRLNRQGFNEQYF
TRBV28	TRBJ2-7	.	.	TGTGCCAGCAGGACAGGAGACTCCTCCTACGAGCAGTACTTC	CASRTGDSSYEQYF
TRBV29-1	TRBJ1-1	.	.	TGCAGCGTTGGTCGGGGGAACACTGAAGCTTTCTTT	CSVGRGNTEAFF
TRBV7-9	TRBJ2-3	.	.	TGTGCCAGCAGCTTACCTCGGCCCGCAGATACGCAGTATTTT	CASSLPRPADTQYF
TRBV30	TRBJ1-2	.	.	TGTGCCTGGAGTGTACGAGGGGTCTATGGCTACACCTTC	CAWSVRGVYGYTF
TRBV5-1	TRBJ2-5	.	.	TGCGCCAGCAGCTTCACGGATATTGAGACCCAGTACTTC	CASSFTDIETQYF
TRBV5-1	TRBJ1-5	.	.	TGCGCCAGCAGCTTGGATTCAGGGGGCAATCAGCCCCAGCATTTT	CASSLDSGGNQPQHF
TRBV7-2	TRBJ2-3	.	.	TGTGCCAGCAGCTACTCCCTGGAGGGCACAGATACGCAGTATTTT	CASSYSLEGTDTQYF
TRBV4-1	TRBJ1-3	.	.	TGCGCCAGCAGCCAAGACAGGTGGTCTGGAAACACCATATATTTT	CASSQDRWSGNTIYF
TRBV4-1	TRBJ2-1	TRBD1	.	TGCGCCAGCAGCCAAACAGGGGTTGGTAAGTTCTTC	CASSQTGVGKFF
TRBV28	TRBJ1-5	.	.	TGTGCCAGCAGTTTAATGGTCAATCAGCCCCAGCATTTT	CASSLMVNQPQHF
TRBV15	TRBJ1-2	.	.	TGTGCCACCAGCAGAGATGGGGGGAATGGTGGCTACACCTTC	CATSRDGGNGGYTF
TRBV2	TRBJ1-2	TRBD1	.	TGTGCCAGCAGACGGGACAGGACCAACTATGGCTACACCTTC	CASRRDRTNYGYTF
TRBV10-1	TRBJ1-2	TRBD1	.	TGCGCCAGCAAGAGGACAGGGGAGTATGGCTACACCTTC	CASKRTGEYGYTF
TRBV11-2	TRBJ2-7	.	.	TGTGCCAGCAGCTATACGACCGGGAGCGAGCAGTACTTC	CASSYTTGSEQYF
TRBV15	TRBJ1-5	.	.	TGTGCCACCAGCAACCTACTTAGCAATCAGCCCCAGCATTTT	CATSNLLSNQPQHF
TRBV7-9	TRBJ1-2	.	.	TGTGCCAGCAGCTTATCTCCGTCTAACTATGGCTACACCTTC	CASSLSPSNYGYTF
TRBV5-1	TRBJ2-5	.	.	TGCGCCAGCAGCTTGCCAACAGAGGGGCAGACCCAGTACTTC	CASSLPTEGQTQYF
TRBV6-5	TRBJ1-3	TRBD1	few	TGTGCCAGCAGTTACGCGACAGGGGGCTGGGGAAACACCATATATTTT	CASSYATGGWGNTIYF
TRBV4-2	TRBJ1-1	TRBD1	.	TGTGCCAGCAGCCATGCCGGGACAGGGTTAGGGAACACTGAAGCTTTCTTT	CASSHAGTGLGNTEAFF